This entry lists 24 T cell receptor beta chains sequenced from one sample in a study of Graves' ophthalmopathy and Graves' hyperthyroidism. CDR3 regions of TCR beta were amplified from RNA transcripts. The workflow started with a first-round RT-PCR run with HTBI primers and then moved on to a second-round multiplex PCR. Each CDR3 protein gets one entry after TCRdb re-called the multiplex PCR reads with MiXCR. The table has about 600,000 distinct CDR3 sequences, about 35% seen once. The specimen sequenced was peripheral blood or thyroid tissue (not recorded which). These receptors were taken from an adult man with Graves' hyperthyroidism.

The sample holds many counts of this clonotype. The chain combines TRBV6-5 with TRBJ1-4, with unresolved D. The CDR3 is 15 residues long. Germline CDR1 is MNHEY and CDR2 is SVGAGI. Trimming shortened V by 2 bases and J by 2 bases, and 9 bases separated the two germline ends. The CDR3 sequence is CASSYMGLTNEKLFF. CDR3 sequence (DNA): TGTGCCAGCAGTTACATGGGTCTTACTAATGAAAAACTGTTTTTT.

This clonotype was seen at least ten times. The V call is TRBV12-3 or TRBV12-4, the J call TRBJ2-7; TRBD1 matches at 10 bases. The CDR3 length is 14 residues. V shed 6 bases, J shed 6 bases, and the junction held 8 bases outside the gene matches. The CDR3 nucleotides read TGTGCCAGCAGGACAGGGGGCTGGTTTGGCGAGCAGTACTTC. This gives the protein CASRTGGWFGEQYF.

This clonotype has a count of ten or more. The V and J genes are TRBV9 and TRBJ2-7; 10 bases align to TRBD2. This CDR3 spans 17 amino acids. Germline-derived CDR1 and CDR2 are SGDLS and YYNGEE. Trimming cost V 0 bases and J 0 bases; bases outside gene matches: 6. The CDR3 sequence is CASSVGASGGTSYEQYF. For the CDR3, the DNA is TGTGCCAGCAGCGTAGGGGCTAGCGGGGGTACCTCCTACGAGCAGTACTTC.

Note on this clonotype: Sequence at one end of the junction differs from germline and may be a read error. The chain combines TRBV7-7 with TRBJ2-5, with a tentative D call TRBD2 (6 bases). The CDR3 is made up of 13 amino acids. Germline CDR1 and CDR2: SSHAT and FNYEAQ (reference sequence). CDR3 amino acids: CASSLGGQEAQYF. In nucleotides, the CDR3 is TGTGCTAGCAGCTTGGGGGGTCAAGAGGCCCAGTACTTC.

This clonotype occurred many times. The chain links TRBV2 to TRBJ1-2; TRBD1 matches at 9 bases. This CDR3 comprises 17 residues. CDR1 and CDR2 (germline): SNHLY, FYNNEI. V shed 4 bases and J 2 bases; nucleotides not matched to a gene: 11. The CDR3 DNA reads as TGTGCCAGCAGTGTCCCCCCCGGGACAGGGCTAAACTATGGCTACACCTTC. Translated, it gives CASSVPPGTGLNYGYTF.

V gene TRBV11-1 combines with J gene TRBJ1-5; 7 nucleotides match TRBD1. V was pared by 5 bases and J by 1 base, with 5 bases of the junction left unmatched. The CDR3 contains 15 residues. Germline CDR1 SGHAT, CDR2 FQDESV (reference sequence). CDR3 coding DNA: TGTGCCAGCAGCCAAGAGGGACAGAGCAATCAGCCCCAGCATTTT. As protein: CASSQEGQSNQPQHF.

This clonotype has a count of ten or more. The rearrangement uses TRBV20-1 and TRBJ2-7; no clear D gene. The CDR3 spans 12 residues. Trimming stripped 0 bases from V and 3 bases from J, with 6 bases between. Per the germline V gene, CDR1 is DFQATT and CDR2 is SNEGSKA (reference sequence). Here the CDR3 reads CSAREDLYEQYF. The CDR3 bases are TGCAGTGCTAGAGAGGATCTCTACGAGCAGTACTTC.

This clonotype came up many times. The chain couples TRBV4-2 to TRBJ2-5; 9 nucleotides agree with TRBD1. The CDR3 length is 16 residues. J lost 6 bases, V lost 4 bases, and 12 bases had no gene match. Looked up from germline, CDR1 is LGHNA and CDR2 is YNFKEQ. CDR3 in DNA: TGTGCCAGCAGCCGAGTGGATACAGGGGGCCGACAGACCCAGTACTTC. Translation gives CASSRVDTGGRQTQYF.

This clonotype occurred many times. CDR3 sequence reads: CASSSHTSGSPYEQYF. Written as DNA, the CDR3 is TGTGCCAGCAGCTCCCATACTAGCGGGAGTCCCTACGAGCAGTACTTC. The gene calls are TRBV7-8 and TRBJ2-7; the match to TRBD2 covers 11 bases. Germline V gene data show CDR1 as SGHVS and CDR2 as FQNEAQ. CDR3 size: 16 residues. V trimming: 4 bases; J trimming: 2 bases; junction bases outside the gene matches: 7.

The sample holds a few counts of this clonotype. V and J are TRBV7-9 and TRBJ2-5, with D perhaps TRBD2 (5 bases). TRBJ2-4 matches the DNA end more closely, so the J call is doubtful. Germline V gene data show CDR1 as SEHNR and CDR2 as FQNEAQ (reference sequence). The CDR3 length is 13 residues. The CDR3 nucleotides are TGTGCCAGCAGCGGAGGTTCCGAAAACATTCAGTACTTC. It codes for CASSGGSENIQYF.

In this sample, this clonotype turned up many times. The DNA of the CDR3 is TGTGCCAGCAGAGCCCCGGGGCCTGCTAACTATGGCTACACCTTC. Protein: CASRAPGPANYGYTF. This chain uses TRBV2 with TRBJ1-2, with D possibly TRBD1 on 5 matching bases. This CDR3 region has 15 residues. Looked up from germline, CDR1 is SNHLY and CDR2 is FYNNEI. V lost 6 bases to trimming and J lost 0 bases, with 14 bases between them.

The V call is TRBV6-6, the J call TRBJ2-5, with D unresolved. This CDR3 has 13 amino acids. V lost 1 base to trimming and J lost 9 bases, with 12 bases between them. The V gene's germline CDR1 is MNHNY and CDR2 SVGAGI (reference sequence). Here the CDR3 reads CASSYFRDQPQYF. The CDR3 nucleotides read TGTGCCAGCAGTTACTTTAGAGATCAGCCCCAGTACTTC.

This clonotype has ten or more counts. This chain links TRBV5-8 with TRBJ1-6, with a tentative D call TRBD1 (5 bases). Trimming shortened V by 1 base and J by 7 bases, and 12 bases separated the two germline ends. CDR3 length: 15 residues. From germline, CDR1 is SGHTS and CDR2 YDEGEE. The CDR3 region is CASSLRGVRNSPLHF. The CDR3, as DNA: TGTGCCAGCAGCTTGAGAGGGGTTAGGAATTCACCCCTCCACTTT.

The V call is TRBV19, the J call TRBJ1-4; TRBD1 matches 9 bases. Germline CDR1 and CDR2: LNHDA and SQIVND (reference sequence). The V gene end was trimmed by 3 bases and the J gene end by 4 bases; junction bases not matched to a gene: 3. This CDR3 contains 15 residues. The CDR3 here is CASSIRDRVNEKLFF. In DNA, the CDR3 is TGTGCCAGTAGTATCCGGGACAGGGTTAATGAAAAACTGTTTTTT.

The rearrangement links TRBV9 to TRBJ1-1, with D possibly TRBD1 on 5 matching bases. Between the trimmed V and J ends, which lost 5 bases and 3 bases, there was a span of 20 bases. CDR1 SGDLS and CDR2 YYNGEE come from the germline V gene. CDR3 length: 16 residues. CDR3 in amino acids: CASSLVLGGGDTEAFF. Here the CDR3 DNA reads TGTGCCAGCAGTTTAGTTCTAGGTGGGGGGGACACTGAAGCTTTCTTT.

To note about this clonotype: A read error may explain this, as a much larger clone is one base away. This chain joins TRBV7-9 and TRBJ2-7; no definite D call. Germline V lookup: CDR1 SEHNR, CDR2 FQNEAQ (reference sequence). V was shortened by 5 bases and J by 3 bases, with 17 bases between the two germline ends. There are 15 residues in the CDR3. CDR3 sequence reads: CASSQTSVVFYEQYF. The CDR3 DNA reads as TGTGCCAGCAGCCAAACCTCTGTCGTCTTCTACGAGCAGTACTTC.

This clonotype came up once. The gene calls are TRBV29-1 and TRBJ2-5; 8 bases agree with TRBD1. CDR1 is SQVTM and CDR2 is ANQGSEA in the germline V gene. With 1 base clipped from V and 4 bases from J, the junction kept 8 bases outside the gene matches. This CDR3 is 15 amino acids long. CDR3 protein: CSVEGPGQGGETQYF. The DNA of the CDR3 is TGCAGCGTTGAAGGGCCTGGACAGGGCGGAGAGACCCAGTACTTC. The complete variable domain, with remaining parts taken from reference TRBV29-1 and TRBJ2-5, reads SAVISQKPSRDICQRGTSLTIQCQVDSQVTMMFWYRQQPGQSLTLIATANQGSEATYESGFVIDKFPISRPNLTFSTLTVSNMSPEDSSIYLCSVEGPGQGGETQYFGPGTRLLVL.

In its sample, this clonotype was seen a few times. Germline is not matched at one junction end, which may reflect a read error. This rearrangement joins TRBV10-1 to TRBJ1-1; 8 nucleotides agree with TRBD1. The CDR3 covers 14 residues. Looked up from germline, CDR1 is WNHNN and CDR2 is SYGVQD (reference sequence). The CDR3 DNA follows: TGTGCCAGCAGTTGGACAGGGACGTACACTGAAGCTTTCTTT. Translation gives CASSWTGTYTEAFF.

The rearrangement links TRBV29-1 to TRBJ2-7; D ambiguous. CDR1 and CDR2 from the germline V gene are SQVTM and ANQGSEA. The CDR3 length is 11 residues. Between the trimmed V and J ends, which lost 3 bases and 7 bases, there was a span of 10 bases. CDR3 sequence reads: CSVDPAGEQYF. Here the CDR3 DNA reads TGCAGCGTTGACCCTGCTGGGGAGCAGTACTTC.

For the CDR3, the DNA is TGTGCCAGCAGACACGAGGGAGGAGACACTGAAGCTTTCTTT. This codes for CASRHEGGDTEAFF. The chain uses TRBV6-5 and TRBJ1-1; D not resolved. CDR1 and CDR2 from the germline V gene are MNHEY and SVGAGI. V was cut by 6 bases and J by 3 bases, with 14 bases left in between. This CDR3 has 14 residues.

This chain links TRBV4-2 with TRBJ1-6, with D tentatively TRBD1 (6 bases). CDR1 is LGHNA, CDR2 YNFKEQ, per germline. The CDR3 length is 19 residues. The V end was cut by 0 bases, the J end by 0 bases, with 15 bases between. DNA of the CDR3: TGTGCCAGCAGCCAAGATTACGGGGGCGAAAGCTCCTATAATTCACCCCTCCACTTT. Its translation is CASSQDYGGESSYNSPLHF.

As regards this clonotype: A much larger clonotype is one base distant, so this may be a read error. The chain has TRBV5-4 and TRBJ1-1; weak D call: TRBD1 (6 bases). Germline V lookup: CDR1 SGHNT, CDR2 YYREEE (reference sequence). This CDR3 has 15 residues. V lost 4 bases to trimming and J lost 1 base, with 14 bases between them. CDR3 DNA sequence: TGTGCCAGCAGCGATTCGGGACAACAGAACACTGAAGCTTTCTTT. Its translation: CASSDSGQQNTEAFF.

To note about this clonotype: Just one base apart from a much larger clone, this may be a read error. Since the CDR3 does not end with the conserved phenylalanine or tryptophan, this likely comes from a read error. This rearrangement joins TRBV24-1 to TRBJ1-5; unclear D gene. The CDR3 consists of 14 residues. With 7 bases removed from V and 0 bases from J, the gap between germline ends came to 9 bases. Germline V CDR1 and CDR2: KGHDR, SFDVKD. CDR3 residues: CATSQYPSNQPQHL. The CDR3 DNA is TGTGCCACCAGCCAGTACCCTAGCAATCAGCCCCAGCATTTA.

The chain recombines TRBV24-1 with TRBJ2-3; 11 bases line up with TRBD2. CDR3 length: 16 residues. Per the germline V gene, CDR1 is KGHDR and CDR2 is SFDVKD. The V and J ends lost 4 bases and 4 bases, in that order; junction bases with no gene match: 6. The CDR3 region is CATSDPSGGKADTQYF. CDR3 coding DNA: TGTGCCACCAGTGACCCTAGCGGGGGGAAGGCAGATACGCAGTATTTT.